This TCR beta chain derives from a study of regulatory T cells in long-lasting Graves disease. In the study overall: Those with persistent Graves' disease had received antithyroid drugs for over 5 years with positive TSH receptor antibodies.

The time point denotes: persistent/refractory GD, antithyroid drugs over 5 years with positive TRAb. There was RNA extracted from PBMCs, and the TCR library was made from it. Recruitment took place at an endocrinology department in Xi'an, China. Study observations and caveats: Repertoires from persistent disease leaned toward TRBV28, TRBJ1-2 and TRBJ2-5.

The CDR3 spans 17 residues. Deletions cut 4 bases from V and 5 bases from J, with 20 bases between. CDR1 is SEHNR, CDR2 FQNEAQ, per germline (reference sequence). Combining iRepertoire HTBI primers with Arm-PCR of CDR3 regions, the authors built TCR beta libraries. In the authors' workflow: Throughout the samples, researchers identified some 62 TRBV and some 14 TRBJ segments. TCRdb re-analysed the multiplex PCR reads in MiXCR, keeping a single row per CDR3 protein. The V and J calls were determined by TCRdb, not by the authors. In the table there are 400,000 to 500,000 distinct CDR3 sequences, around 20% of which are singletons. Regarding this clonotype: The target antigen is unknown.

Sequenced material: peripheral blood mononuclear cells (PBMCs), taken when the disease was refractory, from a patient treated with antithyroid drugs. This TCR came from a female donor with Graves disease. The chain links TRBV7-9 to TRBJ2-2; the D gene is possibly TRBD2 (5 bases). CDR3 bases: TGTGCCAGCAGCTCCAGAGTGGGCGTCGGGGATACCGGGGAGCTGTTTTTT. It specifies CASSSRVGVGDTGELFF.